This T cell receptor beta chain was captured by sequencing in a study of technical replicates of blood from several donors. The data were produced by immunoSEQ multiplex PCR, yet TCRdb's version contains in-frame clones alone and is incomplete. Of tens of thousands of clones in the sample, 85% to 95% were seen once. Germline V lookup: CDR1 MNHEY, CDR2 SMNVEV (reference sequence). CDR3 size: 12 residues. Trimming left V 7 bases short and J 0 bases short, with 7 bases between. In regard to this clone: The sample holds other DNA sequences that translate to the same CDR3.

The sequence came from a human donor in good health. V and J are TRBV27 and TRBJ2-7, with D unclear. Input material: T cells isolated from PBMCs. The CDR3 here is CASTGSSYEQYF. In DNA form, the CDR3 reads TGTGCCAGCACCGGGTCCTCCTACGAGCAGTACTTC.